This T cell receptor beta chain is from a study of T cells expressing NK-cell markers. Looking at the study overall: Sorted CD3+CD56+NKG2C+, CD3+CD56+NKG2C- and CD3+CD56-NKG2C+ T cells supplied TCR beta repertoires. The eight sequenced donors comprised seven who were HCMV-seropositive and one who was seronegative.

TCRdb re-analyzed the 5' RACE reads; it lists each CDR3 protein once, without DNA. The sample's table shows about 550,000 distinct CDR3 sequences. A word on this clonotype: What it recognizes is unknown.

Study-wide findings and caveats: Expanded NKG2C+ T cell clones had unclear HCMV specificity.

The V gene's germline CDR1 is SEHNR and CDR2 FQNEAQ (reference sequence). The CDR3 loop spans 15 amino acids. The rearrangement links TRBV7-9 to TRBJ2-5; the D call from TCRdb, TRBD1, cannot be confirmed without DNA. The sequence was collected from a man aged 18 to 29 in good health. What was sequenced was blood T cells: a sorted CD56 or NKG2C T cell subset, CD4+ or CD8+ T cells, or bulk PBMC T cells (not recorded which). Here the CDR3 reads CASSAPAEYQETQYF.